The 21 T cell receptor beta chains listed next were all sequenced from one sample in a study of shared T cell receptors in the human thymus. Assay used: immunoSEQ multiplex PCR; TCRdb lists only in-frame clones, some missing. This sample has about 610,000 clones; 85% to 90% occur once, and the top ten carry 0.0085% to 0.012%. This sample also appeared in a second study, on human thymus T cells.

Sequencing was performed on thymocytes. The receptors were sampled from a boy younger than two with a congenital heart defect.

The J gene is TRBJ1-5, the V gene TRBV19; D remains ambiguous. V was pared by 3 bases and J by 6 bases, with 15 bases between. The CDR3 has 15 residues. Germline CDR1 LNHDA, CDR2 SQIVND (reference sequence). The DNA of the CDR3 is TGTGCCAGTAGTATCCCCGGGAAGGGCGGTCAGCCCCAGCATTTT. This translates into CASSIPGKGGQPQHF.

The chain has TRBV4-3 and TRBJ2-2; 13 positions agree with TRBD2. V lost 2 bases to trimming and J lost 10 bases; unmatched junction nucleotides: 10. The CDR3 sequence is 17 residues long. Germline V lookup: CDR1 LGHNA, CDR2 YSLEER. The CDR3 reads CASSQTRGGLAGLELFF. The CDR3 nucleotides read TGCGCCAGCAGCCAAACCCGGGGGGGACTAGCGGGATTGGAGCTGTTTTTT.

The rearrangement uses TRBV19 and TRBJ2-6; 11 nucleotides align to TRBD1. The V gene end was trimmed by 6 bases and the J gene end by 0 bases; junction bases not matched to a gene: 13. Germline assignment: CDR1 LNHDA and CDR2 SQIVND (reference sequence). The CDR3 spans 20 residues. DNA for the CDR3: TGTGCCAGTAGCTTACCGGGACAGGGGGGTCTCGGCTCTGGGGCCAACGTCCTGACTTTC. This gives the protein CASSLPGQGGLGSGANVLTF.

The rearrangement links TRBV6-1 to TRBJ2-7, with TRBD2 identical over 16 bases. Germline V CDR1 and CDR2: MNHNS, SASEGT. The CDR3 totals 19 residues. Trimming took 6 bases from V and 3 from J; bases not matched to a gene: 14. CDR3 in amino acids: CASSELPGLAGGPIYEQYF. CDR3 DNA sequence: TGTGCCAGCAGCGAACTCCCGGGACTAGCGGGAGGGCCCATCTACGAGCAGTACTTC.

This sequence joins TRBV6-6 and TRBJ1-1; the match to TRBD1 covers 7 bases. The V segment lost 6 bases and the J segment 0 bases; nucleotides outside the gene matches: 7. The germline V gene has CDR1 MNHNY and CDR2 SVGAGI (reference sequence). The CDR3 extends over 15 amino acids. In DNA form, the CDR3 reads TGTGCCAGCAGGAGGGGACAGACGATGAACACTGAAGCTTTCTTT. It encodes CASRRGQTMNTEAFF.

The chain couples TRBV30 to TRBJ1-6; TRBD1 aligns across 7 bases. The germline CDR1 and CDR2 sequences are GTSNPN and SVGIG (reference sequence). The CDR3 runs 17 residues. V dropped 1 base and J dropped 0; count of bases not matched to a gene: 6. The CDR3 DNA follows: TGTGCCTGGAGTGAGTTAGGGGACAGCTCCTATAATTCACCCCTCCACTTT. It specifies CAWSELGDSSYNSPLHF.

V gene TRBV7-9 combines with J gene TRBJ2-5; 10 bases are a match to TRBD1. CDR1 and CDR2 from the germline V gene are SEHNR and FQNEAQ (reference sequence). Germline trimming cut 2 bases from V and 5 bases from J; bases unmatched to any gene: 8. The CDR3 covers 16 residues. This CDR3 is CASSLPRDRGSETQYF. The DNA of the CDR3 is TGTGCCAGCAGCTTACCCCGGGACAGGGGTTCCGAGACCCAGTACTTC.

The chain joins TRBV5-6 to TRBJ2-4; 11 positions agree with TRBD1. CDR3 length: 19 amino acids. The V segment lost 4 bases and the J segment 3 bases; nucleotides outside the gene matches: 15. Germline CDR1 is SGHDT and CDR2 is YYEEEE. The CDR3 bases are TGTGCCAGCAGCCCCCAATTGGTAGGACAGGGGGCCGACAAAAACATTCAGTACTTC. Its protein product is CASSPQLVGQGADKNIQYF.

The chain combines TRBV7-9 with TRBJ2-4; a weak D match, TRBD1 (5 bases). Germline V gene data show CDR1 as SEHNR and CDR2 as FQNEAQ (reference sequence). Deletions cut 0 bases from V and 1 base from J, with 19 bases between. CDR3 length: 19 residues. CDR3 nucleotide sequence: TGTGCCAGCAGCTTAGCAGGTCAGGGTAATTTTTCTGCCAAAAACATTCAGTACTTC. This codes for CASSLAGQGNFSAKNIQYF.

CDR3 region: CASSRDPPAGELRVFF. The CDR3 DNA reads as TGCGCCAGCAGCCGAGACCCTCCAGCGGGGGAACTTCGAGTGTTCTTC. This chain uses TRBV4-3 with TRBJ2-1; TRBD2 matches 8 bases. There are 16 residues in the CDR3. Trimming took 4 bases from V and 15 from J; bases not matched to a gene: 20. CDR1 and CDR2 (germline): LGHNA, YSLEER.

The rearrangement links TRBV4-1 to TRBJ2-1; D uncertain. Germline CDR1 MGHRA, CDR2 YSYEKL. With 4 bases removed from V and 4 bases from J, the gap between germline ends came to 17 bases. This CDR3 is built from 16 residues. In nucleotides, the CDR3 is TGCGCCAGCAGCCCCGTAGCATTGACCCATTACAATGAGCAGTTCTTC. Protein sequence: CASSPVALTHYNEQFF.

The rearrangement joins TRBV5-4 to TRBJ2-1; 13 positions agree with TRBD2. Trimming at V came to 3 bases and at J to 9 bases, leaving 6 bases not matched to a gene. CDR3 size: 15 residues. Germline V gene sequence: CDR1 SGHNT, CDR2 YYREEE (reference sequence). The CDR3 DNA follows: TGTGCCAGCAGCTGCGGACTAGCGGGAGATGGTGAGCAGTTCTTC. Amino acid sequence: CASSCGLAGDGEQFF.

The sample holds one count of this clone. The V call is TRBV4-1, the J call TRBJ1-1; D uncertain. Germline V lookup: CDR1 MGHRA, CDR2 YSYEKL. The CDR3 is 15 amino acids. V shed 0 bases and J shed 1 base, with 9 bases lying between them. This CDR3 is CASSQDRRPNTEAFF. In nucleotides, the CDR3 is TGCGCCAGCAGCCAAGATAGGCGGCCGAACACTGAAGCTTTCTTT.

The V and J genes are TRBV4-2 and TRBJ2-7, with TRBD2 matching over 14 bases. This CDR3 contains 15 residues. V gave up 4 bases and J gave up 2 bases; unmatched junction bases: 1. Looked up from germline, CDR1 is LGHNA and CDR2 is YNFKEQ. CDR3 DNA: TGTGCCAGCAGCCTGGGACTAGCGGGAGCCTACGAGCAGTACTTC. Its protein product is CASSLGLAGAYEQYF.

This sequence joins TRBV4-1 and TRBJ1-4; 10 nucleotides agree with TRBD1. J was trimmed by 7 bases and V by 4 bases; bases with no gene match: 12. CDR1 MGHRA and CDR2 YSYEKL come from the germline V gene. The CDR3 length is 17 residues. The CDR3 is CASSPGTGVSYSEKLFF. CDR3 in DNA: TGCGCCAGCAGCCCTGGGACAGGGGTCTCGTATTCTGAAAAACTGTTTTTT.

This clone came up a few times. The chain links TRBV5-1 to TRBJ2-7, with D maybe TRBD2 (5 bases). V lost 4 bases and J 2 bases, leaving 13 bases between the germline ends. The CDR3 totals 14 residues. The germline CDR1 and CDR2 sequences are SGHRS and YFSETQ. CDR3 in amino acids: CASSTGGPTYEQYF. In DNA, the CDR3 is TGCGCCAGCAGCACGGGCGGGCCCACCTACGAGCAGTACTTC.

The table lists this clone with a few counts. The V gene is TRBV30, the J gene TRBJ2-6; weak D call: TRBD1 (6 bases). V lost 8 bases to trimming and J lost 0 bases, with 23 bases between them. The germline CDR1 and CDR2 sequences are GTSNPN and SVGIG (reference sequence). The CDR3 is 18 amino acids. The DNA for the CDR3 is TGTGCCCGTGAACAGGGTCTTATTCCCCTCTCTGGGGCCAACGTCCTGACTTTC. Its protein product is CAREQGLIPLSGANVLTF. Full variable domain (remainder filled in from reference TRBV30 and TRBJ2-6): SQTIHQWPATLVQPVGSPLSLECTVEGTSNPNLYWYRQAAGRGLQLLFYSVGIGQISSEVPQNLSASRPQDRQFILSSKKLLLSDSGFYLCAREQGLIPLSGANVLTFGAGSRLTVL.

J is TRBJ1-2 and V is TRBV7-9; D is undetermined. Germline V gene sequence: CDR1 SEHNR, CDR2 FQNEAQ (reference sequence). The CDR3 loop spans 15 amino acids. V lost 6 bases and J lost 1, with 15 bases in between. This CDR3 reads CASRPPRRDNYGYTF. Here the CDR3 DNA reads TGTGCCAGCAGGCCCCCCCGACGGGATAACTATGGCTACACCTTC.

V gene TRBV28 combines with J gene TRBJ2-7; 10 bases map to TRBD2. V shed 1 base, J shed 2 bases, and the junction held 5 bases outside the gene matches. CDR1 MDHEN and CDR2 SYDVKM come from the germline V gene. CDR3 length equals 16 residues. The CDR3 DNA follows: TGTGCCAGCAGTTTATCCGGGACTAGCGTCACCTACGAGCAGTACTTC. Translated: CASSLSGTSVTYEQYF.

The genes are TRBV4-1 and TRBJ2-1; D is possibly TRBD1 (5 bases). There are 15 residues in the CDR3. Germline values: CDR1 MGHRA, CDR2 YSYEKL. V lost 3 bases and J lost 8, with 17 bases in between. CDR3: CASSQKNYCRDEQFF. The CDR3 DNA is TGCGCCAGCAGCCAGAAAAACTACTGCAGGGATGAGCAGTTCTTC.

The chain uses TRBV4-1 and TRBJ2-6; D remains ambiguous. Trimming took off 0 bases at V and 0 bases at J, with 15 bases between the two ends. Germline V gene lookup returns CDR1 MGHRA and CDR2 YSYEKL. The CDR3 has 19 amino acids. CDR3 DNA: TGCGCCAGCAGCCAAGAGGGCAGGCCGTTCTACTCTGGGGCCAACGTCCTGACTTTC. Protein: CASSQEGRPFYSGANVLTF.